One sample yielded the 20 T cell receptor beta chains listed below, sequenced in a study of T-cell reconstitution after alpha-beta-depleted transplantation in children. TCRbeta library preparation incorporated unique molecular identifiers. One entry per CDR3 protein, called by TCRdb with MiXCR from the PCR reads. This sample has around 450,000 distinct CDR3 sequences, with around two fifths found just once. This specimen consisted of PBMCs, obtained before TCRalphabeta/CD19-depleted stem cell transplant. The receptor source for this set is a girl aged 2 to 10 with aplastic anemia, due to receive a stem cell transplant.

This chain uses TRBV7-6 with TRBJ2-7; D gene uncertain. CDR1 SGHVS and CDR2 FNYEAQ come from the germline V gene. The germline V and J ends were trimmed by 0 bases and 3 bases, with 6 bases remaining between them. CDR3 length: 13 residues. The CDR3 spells CASSLATDYEQYF. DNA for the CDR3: TGTGCCAGCAGCTTAGCAACAGACTACGAGCAGTACTTC.

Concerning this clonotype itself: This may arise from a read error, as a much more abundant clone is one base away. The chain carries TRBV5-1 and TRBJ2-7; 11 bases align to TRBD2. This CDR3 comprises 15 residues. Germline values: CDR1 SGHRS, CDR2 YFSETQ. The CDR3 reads CVSSILAGADYEQYF. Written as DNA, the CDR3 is TGCGTCAGCAGCATACTAGCGGGAGCCGACTACGAGCAGTACTTC. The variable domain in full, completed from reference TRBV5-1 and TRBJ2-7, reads KAGVTQTPRYLIKTRGQQVTLSCSPISGHRSVSWYQQTPGQGLQFLFEYFSETQRNKGNFPGRFSGRQFSNSRSEMNVSTLELGDSALYLCVSSILAGADYEQYFGPGTRLTVT.

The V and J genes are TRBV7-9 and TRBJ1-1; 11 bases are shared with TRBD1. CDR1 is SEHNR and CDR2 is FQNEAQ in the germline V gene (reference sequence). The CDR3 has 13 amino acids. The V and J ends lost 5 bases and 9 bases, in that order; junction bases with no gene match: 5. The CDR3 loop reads CASSPDRGLQAFF. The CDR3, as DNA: TGTGCCAGCAGCCCGGACAGGGGGCTTCAAGCTTTCTTT.

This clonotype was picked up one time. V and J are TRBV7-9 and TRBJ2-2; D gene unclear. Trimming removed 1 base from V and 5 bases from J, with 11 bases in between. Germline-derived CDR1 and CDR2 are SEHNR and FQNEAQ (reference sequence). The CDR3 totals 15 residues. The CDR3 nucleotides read TGTGCCAGCAGCTTAGAGACCCCAAGAACCGGGGAGCTGTTTTTT. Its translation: CASSLETPRTGELFF.

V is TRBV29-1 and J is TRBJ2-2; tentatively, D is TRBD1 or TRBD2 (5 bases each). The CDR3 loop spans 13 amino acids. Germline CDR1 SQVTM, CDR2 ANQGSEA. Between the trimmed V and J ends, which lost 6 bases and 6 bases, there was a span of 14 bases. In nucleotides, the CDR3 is TGCAGCGTGACCGGGACCCTTGCCGGGGAGCTGTTTTTT. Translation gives CSVTGTLAGELFF.

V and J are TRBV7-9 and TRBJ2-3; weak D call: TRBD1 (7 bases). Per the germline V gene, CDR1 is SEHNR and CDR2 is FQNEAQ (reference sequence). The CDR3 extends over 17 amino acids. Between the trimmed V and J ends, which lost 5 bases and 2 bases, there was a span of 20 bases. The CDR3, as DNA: TGTGCCAGCAGCCCCCGGGACAGAGGGGGGTACACAGATACGCAGTATTTT. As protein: CASSPRDRGGYTDTQYF.

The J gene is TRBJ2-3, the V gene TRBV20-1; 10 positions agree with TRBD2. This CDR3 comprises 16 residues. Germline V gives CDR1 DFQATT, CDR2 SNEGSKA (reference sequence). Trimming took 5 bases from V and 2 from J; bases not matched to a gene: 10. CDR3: CSAPTLTSGLTDTQYF. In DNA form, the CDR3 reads TGCAGTGCTCCCACGTTGACTAGCGGGCTCACAGATACGCAGTATTTT.

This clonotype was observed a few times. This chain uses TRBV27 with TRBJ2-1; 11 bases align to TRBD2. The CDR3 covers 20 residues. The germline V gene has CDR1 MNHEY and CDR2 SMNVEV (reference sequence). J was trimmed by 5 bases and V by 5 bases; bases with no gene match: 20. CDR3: CASSTWGGTSGVRGDNEQFF. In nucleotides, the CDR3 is TGTGCCAGCAGTACCTGGGGGGGGACTAGCGGCGTGCGAGGTGACAATGAGCAGTTCTTC.

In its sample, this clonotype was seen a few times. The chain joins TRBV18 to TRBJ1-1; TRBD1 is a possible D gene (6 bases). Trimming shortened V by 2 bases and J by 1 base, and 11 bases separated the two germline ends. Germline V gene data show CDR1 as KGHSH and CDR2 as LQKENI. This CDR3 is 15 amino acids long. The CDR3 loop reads CASSPGGRGNTEAFF. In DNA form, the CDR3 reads TGTGCCAGCTCACCAGGAGGCAGGGGGAACACTGAAGCTTTCTTT.

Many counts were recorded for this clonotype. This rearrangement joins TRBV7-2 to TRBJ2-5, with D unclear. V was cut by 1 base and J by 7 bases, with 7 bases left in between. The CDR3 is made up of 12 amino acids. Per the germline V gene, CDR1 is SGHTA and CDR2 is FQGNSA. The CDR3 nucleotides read TGTGCCAGCAGCTTAGTGTTCGGGACCCAGTACTTC. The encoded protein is CASSLVFGTQYF.

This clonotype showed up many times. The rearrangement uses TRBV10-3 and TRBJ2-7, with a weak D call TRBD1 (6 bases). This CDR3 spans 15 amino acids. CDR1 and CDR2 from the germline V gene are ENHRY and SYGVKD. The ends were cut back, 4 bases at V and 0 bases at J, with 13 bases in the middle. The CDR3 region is CAISGRQDSSYEQYF. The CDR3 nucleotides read TGTGCCATCAGTGGTCGACAGGATAGCTCCTACGAGCAGTACTTC.

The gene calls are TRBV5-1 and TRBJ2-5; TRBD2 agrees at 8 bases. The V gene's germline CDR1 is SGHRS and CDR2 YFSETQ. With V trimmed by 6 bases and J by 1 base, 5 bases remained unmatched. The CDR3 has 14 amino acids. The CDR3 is CASKSGRIQETQYF. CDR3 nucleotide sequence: TGCGCCAGCAAGAGCGGGAGAATCCAAGAGACCCAGTACTTC.

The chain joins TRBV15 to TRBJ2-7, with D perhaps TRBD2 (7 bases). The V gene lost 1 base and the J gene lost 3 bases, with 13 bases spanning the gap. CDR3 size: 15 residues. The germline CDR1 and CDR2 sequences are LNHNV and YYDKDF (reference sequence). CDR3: CATSRVGGGGYEQYF. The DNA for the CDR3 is TGTGCCACCAGCAGAGTTGGAGGGGGGGGCTACGAGCAGTACTTC.

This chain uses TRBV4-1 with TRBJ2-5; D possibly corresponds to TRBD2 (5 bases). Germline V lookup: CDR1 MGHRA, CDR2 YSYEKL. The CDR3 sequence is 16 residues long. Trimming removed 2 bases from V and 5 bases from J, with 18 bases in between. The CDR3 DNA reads TGCGCCAGCAGCCAATCGCTTGGGAGTCGGCAGGAGACCCAGTACTTC. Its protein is CASSQSLGSRQETQYF.

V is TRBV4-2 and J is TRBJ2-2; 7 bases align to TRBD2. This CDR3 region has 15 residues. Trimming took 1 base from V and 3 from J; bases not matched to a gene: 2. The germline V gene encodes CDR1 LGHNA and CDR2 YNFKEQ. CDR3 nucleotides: TGTGCCAGCAGCCAAGTCCTAGCGGACACCGGGGAGCTGTTTTTT. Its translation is CASSQVLADTGELFF.

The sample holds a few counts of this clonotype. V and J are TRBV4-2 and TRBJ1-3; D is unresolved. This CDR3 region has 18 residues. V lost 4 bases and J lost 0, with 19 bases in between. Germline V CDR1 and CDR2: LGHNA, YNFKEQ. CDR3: CASSRRAPGAGSGNTIYF. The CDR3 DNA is TGTGCCAGCAGCCGGCGGGCCCCCGGCGCAGGCTCTGGAAACACCATATATTTT.

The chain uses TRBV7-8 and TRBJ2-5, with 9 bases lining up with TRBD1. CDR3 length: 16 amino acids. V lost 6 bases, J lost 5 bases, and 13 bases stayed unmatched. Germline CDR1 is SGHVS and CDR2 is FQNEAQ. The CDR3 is CASRGEPGQGRETQYF. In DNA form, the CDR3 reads TGTGCCAGCAGAGGGGAACCGGGACAGGGTAGGGAGACCCAGTACTTC.

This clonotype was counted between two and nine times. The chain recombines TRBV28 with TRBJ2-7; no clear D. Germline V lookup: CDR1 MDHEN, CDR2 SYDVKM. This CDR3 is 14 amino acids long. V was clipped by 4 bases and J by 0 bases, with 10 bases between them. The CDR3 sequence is CASSSNRISYEQYF. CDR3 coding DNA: TGTGCCAGCAGTTCCAACAGAATCTCCTACGAGCAGTACTTC.

CDR3 sequence: CASSRTWGIQETQYF. CDR3 nucleotide sequence: TGTGCCAGCAGCCGCACTTGGGGAATCCAAGAGACCCAGTACTTC. The chain carries TRBV7-6 and TRBJ2-5, with unresolved D. The ends were cut back, 5 bases at V and 1 base at J, with 14 bases in the middle. The CDR3 is made up of 15 amino acids. Germline CDR1 is SGHVS and CDR2 is FNYEAQ.

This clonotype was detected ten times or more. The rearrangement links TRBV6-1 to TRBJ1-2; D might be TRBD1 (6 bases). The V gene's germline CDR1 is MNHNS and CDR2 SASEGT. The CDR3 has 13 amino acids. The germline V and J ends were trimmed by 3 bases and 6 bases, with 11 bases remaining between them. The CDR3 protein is CASSDYRVDGYTF. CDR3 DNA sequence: TGTGCCAGCAGTGACTACAGGGTCGATGGCTACACCTTC.